This T cell receptor (beta chain) was sequenced during a study of PD-L1 blockade in urothelial cancer. Study context: Median T cell yield from blood was approximately 130,000.

Assay used: immunoSEQ multiplex PCR; TCRdb lists only in-frame clones, some missing. Of fewer than 90,000 clones listed, more than 85% are singletons. CDR3 length: 12 amino acids. V dropped 3 bases and J dropped 8 bases, with 13 bases sitting between them. Germline V gene data show CDR1 as GTSNPN and CDR2 as SVGIG (reference sequence). Time point described: peripheral blood 6 weeks after treatment start. V gene TRBV30 combines with J gene TRBJ1-1, with D unresolved. This specimen was PBMCs, taken around atezolizumab (anti-PD-L1) treatment. The TCR sequence derives from a woman of 80 years or more with urothelial cancer. The CDR3 loop is CAWRADILEAFF. CDR3 DNA: TGTGCCTGGAGGGCGGATATACTGGAAGCTTTCTTT.